Listed below are T cell receptor beta chains from one sample, sequenced in a study of T-cell memory formation after mild COVID-19. Using its own MiXCR run on the 5' RACE reads, TCRdb lists one record per CDR3 protein. This table holds almost 250,000 distinct CDR3 sequences, approximately 15% found once. The source material was PBMCs or a T cell subset sorted from them (not recorded which). All receptors derive from an adult woman who had mild COVID-19 (a few samples of this study predate the infection). Cell type and time point are not known. The CDR3 runs from the conserved cysteine through the conserved F or W. The D gene is left open where the match is weak. The size entry is marked missing in some rows and otherwise reads once, few, many or a size class.

d_gene: TRBD1; v_gene: TRBV19; j_gene: TRBJ2-2; abundance: NA; CDR3aa: CASRSGTGLIGELFF; CDR3nt: TGTGCCAGTAGATCCGGGACAGGGTTGATCGGGGAGCTGTTTTTT
d_gene: NA; v_gene: TRBV3-1; j_gene: TRBJ2-6; abundance: few; CDR3aa: CASSQDYRVRGSGANVLTF; CDR3nt: TGTGCCAGCAGCCAAGATTATCGAGTCAGGGGCTCTGGGGCCAACGTCCTGACTTTC
d_gene: NA; v_gene: TRBV11-2; j_gene: TRBJ1-2; abundance: few; CDR3aa: CASSLISGNWGYTF; CDR3nt: TGTGCCAGCAGCTTAATCTCAGGGAATTGGGGCTACACCTTC
d_gene: NA; v_gene: TRBV5-6; j_gene: TRBJ1-1; abundance: NA; CDR3aa: CASSLARGQRKTDAFF; CDR3nt: TGTGCCAGCAGCTTAGCCCGGGGGCAGCGGAAAACTGACGCTTTCTTT
d_gene: NA; v_gene: TRBV3-1; j_gene: TRBJ2-7; abundance: few; CDR3aa: CASSQAWEQYF; CDR3nt: TGTGCCAGCAGCCAAGCTTGGGAGCAGTACTTC
d_gene: NA; v_gene: TRBV19; j_gene: TRBJ1-5; abundance: NA; CDR3aa: CASRGTPSNQPQHF; CDR3nt: TGTGCCAGTAGAGGGACACCTAGCAATCAGCCCCAGCATTTT
d_gene: TRBD1; v_gene: TRBV24-1; j_gene: TRBJ2-3; abundance: few; CDR3aa: CATSDRTGTGGTDTQYF; CDR3nt: TGTGCCACCAGTGATCGAACCGGGACAGGGGGGACAGATACGCAGTATTTT
d_gene: NA; v_gene: TRBV3-1; j_gene: TRBJ2-7; abundance: many; CDR3aa: CASSPDTSSSYEQYF; CDR3nt: TGTGCCAGCAGCCCCGACACTTCGAGCTCCTACGAGCAGTACTTC
d_gene: NA; v_gene: TRBV20-1; j_gene: TRBJ1-1; abundance: NA; CDR3aa: CSALNMNTEAFF; CDR3nt: TGCAGTGCTTTAAACATGAACACTGAAGCTTTCTTT
d_gene: TRBD2; v_gene: TRBV7-9; j_gene: TRBJ2-3; abundance: few; CDR3aa: CASSFSTSSGTDTQYF; CDR3nt: TGTGCCAGCAGCTTCTCGACTAGCTCGGGCACAGATACGCAGTATTTT
d_gene: TRBD1; v_gene: TRBV19; j_gene: TRBJ2-1; abundance: few; CDR3aa: CASERRGDRGAEQFF; CDR3nt: TGTGCCAGTGAAAGGAGGGGTGACAGGGGCGCTGAGCAGTTCTTC
d_gene: NA; v_gene: TRBV7-3; j_gene: TRBJ2-7; abundance: NA; CDR3aa: CASSFNAGAGEQYF; CDR3nt: TGTGCCAGCAGCTTCAACGCCGGTGCCGGGGAGCAGTACTTC
d_gene: NA; v_gene: TRBV5-6; j_gene: TRBJ1-1; abundance: NA; CDR3aa: CASSWGPRFVATEAFF; CDR3nt: TGTGCCAGCAGCTGGGGACCTAGGTTTGTGGCAACTGAAGCTTTCTTT
d_gene: TRBD2; v_gene: TRBV3-1; j_gene: TRBJ2-3; abundance: NA; CDR3aa: CASSWTSGTTDTQYF; CDR3nt: TGTGCCAGCAGCTGGACTAGCGGGACAACAGATACGCAGTATTTT
d_gene: NA; v_gene: TRBV2; j_gene: TRBJ1-1; abundance: NA; CDR3aa: CASSEARGGLRTEAFF; CDR3nt: TGTGCCAGCAGTGAAGCGCGTGGGGGGCTCAGGACTGAAGCTTTCTTT
d_gene: NA; v_gene: TRBV20-1; j_gene: TRBJ1-2; abundance: many; CDR3aa: CSARERGANYGYTF; CDR3nt: TGCAGTGCTAGAGAGAGAGGGGCAAACTATGGCTACACCTTC
d_gene: TRBD1; v_gene: TRBV5-1; j_gene: TRBJ2-3; abundance: many; CDR3aa: CASSLGQGRTDTQYF; CDR3nt: TGCGCCAGCAGCCTCGGACAGGGTCGCACAGATACGCAGTATTTT
d_gene: NA; v_gene: TRBV6-6; j_gene: TRBJ2-5; abundance: NA; CDR3aa: CASSPGTARGETQYF; CDR3nt: TGTGCCAGCAGTCCCGGGACCGCGAGGGGAGAGACCCAGTACTTC
d_gene: TRBD1; v_gene: TRBV2; j_gene: TRBJ1-5; abundance: NA; CDR3aa: CASVRDRGLSNQPQHF; CDR3nt: TGTGCCAGCGTAAGGGACAGGGGGCTTAGCAATCAGCCCCAGCATTTT
d_gene: NA; v_gene: TRBV29-1; j_gene: TRBJ1-4; abundance: few; CDR3aa: CSVGGGAPNEKLFF; CDR3nt: TGCAGCGTTGGAGGGGGGGCGCCTAATGAAAAACTGTTTTTT
d_gene: NA; v_gene: TRBV7-2; j_gene: TRBJ1-2; abundance: NA; CDR3aa: CASSSFGLANYGYTF; CDR3nt: TGTGCCAGCAGTTCCTTCGGTCTAGCTAACTATGGCTACACCTTC
d_gene: TRBD2; v_gene: TRBV2; j_gene: TRBJ2-7; abundance: few; CDR3aa: CASSVLAGGPSEQYF; CDR3nt: TGTGCCAGCAGTGTACTAGCGGGGGGGCCTAGCGAGCAGTACTTC
d_gene: TRBD2; v_gene: TRBV4-1; j_gene: TRBJ2-5; abundance: few; CDR3aa: CASSLSTSGGAETQYF; CDR3nt: TGCGCCAGCAGCCTCTCGACTAGCGGGGGGGCAGAGACCCAGTACTTC
d_gene: NA; v_gene: TRBV25-1; j_gene: TRBJ2-2; abundance: NA; CDR3aa: CASTIDTGELFF; CDR3nt: TGTGCCAGCACGATCGACACCGGGGAGCTGTTTTTT
d_gene: NA; v_gene: TRBV12-3/TRBV12-4; j_gene: TRBJ1-5; abundance: many; CDR3aa: CASSFSNQPQHF; CDR3nt: TGTGCCAGCAGCTTTTCAAATCAGCCCCAGCATTTT
d_gene: NA; v_gene: TRBV6-1; j_gene: TRBJ1-1; abundance: NA; CDR3aa: CASRAAGGTEAFF; CDR3nt: TGTGCCAGCAGGGCTGCTGGGGGCACTGAAGCTTTCTTT
d_gene: NA; v_gene: TRBV14; j_gene: TRBJ1-2; abundance: NA; CDR3aa: CASSQDHGVHGYTF; CDR3nt: TGTGCCAGCAGCCAAGACCACGGGGTCCATGGCTACACCTTC
d_gene: NA; v_gene: TRBV7-6; j_gene: TRBJ2-5; abundance: NA; CDR3aa: CASSLETVGTQYF; CDR3nt: TGTGCCAGCAGCTTGGAGACGGTAGGGACCCAGTACTTC
d_gene: TRBD2; v_gene: TRBV5-4; j_gene: TRBJ2-2; abundance: few; CDR3aa: CASSPGTSEGTGELFF; CDR3nt: TGTGCCAGCAGCCCTGGGACTAGCGAGGGCACCGGGGAGCTGTTTTTT
d_gene: NA; v_gene: TRBV29-1; j_gene: TRBJ2-1; abundance: few; CDR3aa: CSVSHSGSNEQFF; CDR3nt: TGCAGCGTTAGTCATTCAGGGTCCAATGAGCAGTTCTTC
d_gene: TRBD2; v_gene: TRBV7-9; j_gene: TRBJ2-5; abundance: few; CDR3aa: CASSPGVAGAQETQYF; CDR3nt: TGTGCCAGCAGCCCCGGAGTAGCGGGAGCTCAAGAGACCCAGTACTTC
d_gene: NA; v_gene: TRBV3-1; j_gene: TRBJ2-5; abundance: many; CDR3aa: CASSRWTETQYF; CDR3nt: TGTGCCAGCAGCCGGTGGACGGAGACCCAGTACTTC
d_gene: TRBD2; v_gene: TRBV4-2; j_gene: TRBJ2-2; abundance: NA; CDR3aa: CASSQGSLRGSGTGELFF; CDR3nt: TGTGCCAGCAGCCAAGGGAGCCTTCGCGGGAGTGGGACCGGGGAGCTGTTTTTT
d_gene: NA; v_gene: TRBV6-2/TRBV6-3; j_gene: TRBJ2-5; abundance: few; CDR3aa: CASNHRSQETQYF; CDR3nt: TGTGCCAGCAACCACAGGAGCCAAGAGACCCAGTACTTC
d_gene: TRBD1; v_gene: TRBV20-1; j_gene: TRBJ1-1; abundance: few; CDR3aa: CSALGGTGGIRTEAFF; CDR3nt: TGCAGTGCTCTCGGGGGGACAGGAGGAATACGCACCGAAGCTTTCTTT
d_gene: NA; v_gene: TRBV4-1; j_gene: TRBJ2-5; abundance: many; CDR3aa: CASSRPGEGKTQYF; CDR3nt: TGCGCCAGCAGCCGCCCTGGAGAGGGGAAGACCCAGTACTTC
d_gene: NA; v_gene: TRBV15; j_gene: TRBJ1-2; abundance: few; CDR3aa: CATSRVGREDGYTF; CDR3nt: TGTGCCACCAGCAGAGTCGGTAGAGAGGATGGCTACACCTTC
d_gene: NA; v_gene: TRBV18; j_gene: TRBJ2-5; abundance: few; CDR3aa: CASSSGTKETQYF; CDR3nt: TGTGCCAGCTCGTCCGGGACCAAAGAGACCCAGTACTTC
d_gene: TRBD1; v_gene: TRBV24-1; j_gene: TRBJ2-7; abundance: NA; CDR3aa: CATSETGTSPYEQYF; CDR3nt: TGTGCCACCAGTGAGACAGGGACGAGTCCCTACGAGCAGTACTTC
d_gene: NA; v_gene: TRBV5-5; j_gene: TRBJ2-5; abundance: few; CDR3aa: CASSLPAGGRETQYF; CDR3nt: TGTGCCAGCAGCTTACCCGCAGGGGGGAGGGAGACCCAGTACTTC
d_gene: NA; v_gene: TRBV20-1; j_gene: TRBJ1-2; abundance: few; CDR3aa: CSAREGHSSHGYTF; CDR3nt: TGCAGTGCTAGAGAGGGACACTCGAGCCATGGCTACACCTTC
d_gene: NA; v_gene: TRBV12-3/TRBV12-4; j_gene: TRBJ1-1; abundance: few; CDR3aa: CASSLRGQVNTEAFF; CDR3nt: TGTGCCAGCAGTTTAAGGGGCCAGGTGAACACTGAAGCTTTCTTT
d_gene: TRBD2; v_gene: TRBV6-6; j_gene: TRBJ2-7; abundance: NA; CDR3aa: CASRGLPSSYEQYF; CDR3nt: TGTGCCAGCAGGGGACTACCTAGCTCCTACGAGCAGTACTTC
d_gene: NA; v_gene: TRBV7-2; j_gene: TRBJ1-2; abundance: once; CDR3aa: CASSSPVGPDGYTF; CDR3nt: TGTGCCAGCAGCTCCCCGGTAGGGCCCGATGGCTACACCTTC
d_gene: NA; v_gene: TRBV7-3; j_gene: TRBJ2-5; abundance: NA; CDR3aa: CASIRGAETQYF; CDR3nt: TGTGCCAGTATTAGGGGCGCGGAGACCCAGTACTTC
d_gene: NA; v_gene: TRBV7-8; j_gene: TRBJ2-2; abundance: NA; CDR3aa: CASSPNRANSGELFF; CDR3nt: TGTGCCAGCAGCCCTAACCGGGCTAATAGCGGGGAGCTGTTTTTT
d_gene: TRBD1; v_gene: TRBV6-5; j_gene: TRBJ1-2; abundance: NA; CDR3aa: CASRRTGEGGGYTF; CDR3nt: TGTGCCAGCAGACGTACAGGGGAGGGAGGTGGCTACACCTTC
d_gene: NA; v_gene: TRBV12-3/TRBV12-4; j_gene: TRBJ2-6; abundance: few; CDR3aa: CASSFIGANVLTF; CDR3nt: TGTGCCAGCAGTTTTATTGGGGCCAACGTCCTGACTTTC
d_gene: NA; v_gene: TRBV14; j_gene: TRBJ1-2; abundance: few; CDR3aa: CASSHLGHHGYTF; CDR3nt: TGTGCCAGCAGCCATCTAGGGCACCATGGCTACACCTTC
d_gene: NA; v_gene: TRBV20-1; j_gene: TRBJ1-1; abundance: NA; CDR3aa: CSARETVTNTEAFF; CDR3nt: TGCAGTGCTAGAGAGACCGTTACGAACACTGAAGCTTTCTTT
d_gene: NA; v_gene: TRBV5-6; j_gene: TRBJ1-2; abundance: NA; CDR3aa: CASSLKLPGQDYGYTF; CDR3nt: TGTGCCAGCAGCTTGAAGTTGCCAGGTCAAGACTATGGCTACACCTTC